This T cell receptor (beta chain) was obtained from a study of blood T cell repertoires in COVID-19. Study-level background: Sources were T cells, B-cell-depleted T cells, or PBMCs; the material itself was cDNA or gDNA.

Trimming pared 4 bases from V and 1 base from J, leaving 8 bases between. Germline V gene sequence: CDR1 SEHNR, CDR2 FQNEAQ (reference sequence). The CDR3 is 13 amino acids. TCRdb's table, derived via immunoSEQ multiplex PCR, lists solely in-frame clones and lacks some. The sample includes 250,000 to 300,000 clones, 70% to 90% seen only once; the top ten take less than 6%. This clone was counted only a few times. The clonotype comes from a man aged 60-69 years who had recovered from COVID-19. This chain uses TRBV7-9 with TRBJ2-7, with unresolved D. Sequences were obtained from peripheral blood. CDR3 DNA sequence: TGTGCCAGCAGCTCCCTCGTTTCCTACGAGCAGTACTTC. It specifies CASSSLVSYEQYF. Full variable domain (rest looked up from reference TRBV7-9 and TRBJ2-7): DTGVSQNPRHKITKRGQNVTFRCDPISEHNRLYWYRQTLGQGPEFLTYFQNEAQLEKSRLLSDRFSAERPKGSFSTLEIQRTEQGDSAMYLCASSSLVSYEQYFGPGTRLTVT.